The T cell receptor beta chain under discussion was sequenced for a study of cytomegalovirus exposure and HLA in healthy donors (dated by TCRdb to about 2017). In terms of the full investigation: According to an earlier analysis of several hundred of the donors, roughly 180 million T cells yielded 120 million or so unique TCR beta sequences and 276 Gb of sequence data. An early release that covered roughly 600 HLA-typed donors contained 250 to 350 gigabases of sequencing data and approximately 85 million unique TCR sequences. The genetic ancestry cluster associated with self-reported Caucasian donors included around four fifths of the approximately 430 genotyped donors. The study aimed to test whether signatures of past pathogen exposure could be identified by cataloging public T cell receptors. Using immunosequencing, the study profiled T cell repertoires from 666 subjects and related those repertoires to cytomegalovirus serostatus. Besides the first cohort of around 670 subjects, a separate validation cohort made up of 95 to 150 different subjects was used. The study combined high-throughput TCR immunosequencing, statistical association of individual TCRs with disease status, and machine learning to predict cytomegalovirus infection status. A later analysis re-analyzed previously published TCR beta repertoires from 500 to 700 donors and added high-resolution HLA genotyping to study TCR occurrence patterns. In the later analysis, no new phenotypic data were used to find candidate immune exposures; instead, reliance was placed on TCR beta sequences and their occurrence across donors. In an earlier analysis of a few hundred of the donors, high-throughput TCR beta sequencing was used to judge whether each TCR beta V gene segment behaved as functional or pseudogenic. Donor age, sex, ethnicity and CMV serostatus were compiled together with the repertoire data. In a later genetic analysis, genome-wide SNP genotypes for about 55% of the roughly 700 donors were used, and that subset was treated as a discovery cohort. Every discovery cohort repertoire had been produced on one sequencing platform. Both class I and class II loci were covered by HLA typing, at four-digit resolution. The number of donors typed differed by locus, with about 629-630 for A, B, C, DRB1 and DQB1, approximately 500 for DQA1, 600 to 610 for DPA1, and roughly 450 for DPB1. Several DR-DQ haplotypes were handled as single units for association and clustering because linkage in the cohort was strong. Among several hundred genotyped donors of the cohort, an average of about 220,000 unique TCR beta nucleotide sequences was sequenced per donor, of which about 18% were non-productive. General study outcomes and caveats: A later genetic analysis reported fewer N-insertions in productive TCRs among donors in an Asian-associated ancestry cluster than the 666-donor mean. CMV serostatus was the only immune exposure information available for the cohort. A total of fewer than 200 TCR beta chains were listed by the study as associated with cytomegalovirus. Some IMGT-functional V segments, including TRBV6-2 and TRBV6-3, could not be told apart with the 87-base-pair reads, so those segments were excluded. An earlier analysis of approximately 570 of the donors showed that most TCR beta V segments appeared in productive rearrangements either about 90% or about 30% of the time, which broadly matched IMGT annotations. Linkage disequilibrium might explain the correlated functional status among segregating V segments, but an unknown experimental factor could not be excluded. Roughly uniform sequencing depth across donors was assumed in presence/absence analyses, although this assumption may not hold. A few of the identified cytomegalovirus-associated TCR beta chains were confirmed in vitro to be specific for cytomegalovirus antigens. A further reported finding was that TCR beta sequences accurately predicted the HLA-A and HLA-B alleles for most subjects in the first cohort. The cohort was sequenced for TCR beta chains only, and without alpha or paired-chain data the features that could be detected were limited. A group of highly shared sequence variants was considered likely to be a technical artifact of the sequencing pipeline. A later analysis found that TCR association rates varied across HLA loci, with DRB1 alleles showing the most associated TCRs and HLA-C alleles the fewest. When HLA alleles, especially DR and DQ, strongly co-occurred, TCR associations were difficult to assign to individual alleles. Several of the top co-occurrence clusters appeared to be linked to parvovirus B19, influenza, CMV and Epstein-Barr virus, according to a later analysis. At a false discovery rate of 0.05, a later analysis linked under 20,000 TCR beta sequences to specific HLA alleles. Across donors, most TCR sequences were observed very rarely, whereas some public TCRs were present in many individuals. According to the authors, the approach could potentially be generalized to other disease states and immunological phenotypes. In a later analysis, most CMV-associated TCR beta chains were found to appear HLA-restricted, with HLA associations seemingly driven largely by CMV exposure. In a later analysis, HLA-associated TCR beta chains were found to be more clonally expanded and to have lower generation probabilities than equally common non-associated chains. A later genetic analysis associated a missense DCLRE1C variant with V-gene and J-gene trimming of TCR beta chains, and an independent cohort replicated the association. Because HLA typing was unavailable for some donors at each locus, only the typed subset was used in association tests. Cytomegalovirus status was reported to be diagnosed by the classifier with high specificity and sensitivity in both the original and validation cohorts. The earlier analysis of 587 of the donors excluded 15 to 20 rarely observed V segments, including chromosome 9 orphons, because counts were too low.

The germline V gene (reference sequence) sets CDR1 to MNHEY and CDR2 to SMNVEV. Ends trimmed: V by 5 bases, J by 4 bases; bases unmatched to a gene: 13. Spanning cysteine to phenylalanine, the CDR3 consists of 17 amino acids. Just CDR3 DNA is preserved here, 51 bases in frame from base 1. This clone was seen only once. The target of this receptor is not known. No clone much larger than this one lies a single base away; base qualities are absent. Library prep was done by the immunoSEQ multiplex PCR assay. The multiplex PCR relied on a mix of 60 forward primers for TCR Vbeta segments and 13 reverse primers for TCR Jbeta segments. The CDR3 region of rearranged TCR beta genes was amplified from genomic DNA with a multiplex PCR assay. Amplified TCR beta libraries were sequenced as 87-base-pair reads on the Illumina HiSeq System. In the source study's methods: A later analysis counted tens of millions of unique TCR beta chains across the 550 to 700 repertoires, and some 11 million of these chains were shared by at least two donors. Raw reads were error-corrected and collapsed into unique sequences with a nearest-neighbor algorithm that merged closely related sequences to remove PCR and sequencing errors. CDR3 sequences were aligned to IMGT reference sequences to assign V, D and J gene segments. For a sequence to be retained, a match of at least six nucleotides to both a V gene segment and a J gene segment was required. A rearrangement counted as productive if the CDR3 had no stop codons and remained in frame with V and J, and every other rearrangement counted as non-productive. Following IMGT convention, CDR3 was defined as the stretch from the second conserved V-encoded cysteine to the conserved J-encoded phenylalanine. The earlier analysis of approximately 500 of the donors excluded sequences that lacked an unambiguous match to a single V gene segment. An earlier analysis of roughly 590 of the donors called V segments functional above 56.7% productive rearrangements and segregating when the between-donor standard deviation exceeded 5%. To diagnose cytomegalovirus status from the catalog of TCR beta chain sequences, a statistical classification framework was built. V and J gene assignment, in a later analysis, came from comparing TCR nucleotide sequences with IMGT/GENE-DB human TR gene sequences. The TCRdist pipeline was used in a later analysis to assign CDR3 sequences and most-parsimonious VDJ recombination scenarios. In a later analysis, every TCR beta chain was defined by the combination of its CDR3 amino acid sequence and its V-gene family, and reads without a unique V-gene family were dropped. In a later analysis, several hundred highly shared, low-generation-probability nucleotide sequences were removed to address suspected cross-contamination and a sequencing artifact. A later analysis calculated a clonal expansion index for each public chain from normalized within-repertoire ranks of inferred template counts. A later analysis computed generation probabilities with a VDJ recombination model fitted to out-of-frame rearrangements, and checked the results against IGoR. Hypergeometric tests were used in a later analysis to score TCR-TCR, TCR-HLA and TCR-CMV co-occurrence, with a repertoire-size bias correction applied to the TCR pairs. A later analysis estimated false discovery rates by permuting HLA or CMV assignments 20 times. In a later analysis, co-occurring TCRs were grouped using DBSCAN, with TCRdist sequence similarity added in when clustering inside HLA-allele-positive subsets. Repertoires with fewer than 30,000 or more than 120,000 public chains, plus five repertoires with anomalous nucleotide sharing, were excluded from co-occurrence clustering. TCRdb limited this immuneACCESS table to in-frame rearrangements with V and J called. A share of clones is missing; checked studies link under half to unresolved V genes, and the rest is unexplained. D and trimming were read from the DNA, whereas the V and J calls and clone size are those reported in that table. The sample yields about 120,000 clones; about 76% were counted once. The top ten hold less than 2.5% of the sample.

The cohort comprised more than 550 healthy bone marrow donors. At the time of sampling, every cohort member was nominally healthy, though immune exposures that went unrecorded were likely present. The donor tested CMV seronegative and was one of the 352 seronegative cohort members. A peripheral blood sample was provided by each donor, and peripheral blood mononuclear cells were used for TCR beta sequencing. The Qiagen DNeasy Blood Extraction Kit was used to extract genomic DNA from the blood cell samples. Sequenced sample: PBMCs. This chain is built from TRBV27 and TRBJ1-2; the central 10 bases match TRBD1. This clonotype was sampled from a woman between 40 and 50 years old in good health and CMV-seronegative. The CDR3 protein sequence reads: CASSPGTGANGVYGYTF. The nucleotide sequence is given as TGTGCCAGCAGTCCCGGGACAGGGGCTAATGGGGTCTATGGCTACACCTTC.